Only a few counts were recorded for the clone carrying this T cell receptor beta chain. As yet, its antigen is unknown. This specimen comes from a study of human T cells and chemical hapten exposure. The overall study: Read at 6 days, the patch tests placed 0.01% DPC on the upper back.

Broader study findings: PT1 expanded TCR counts and patch test score were linked, and their correlation was positive.

Time point: patch test 1, 2 weeks after DPC sensitization. The treatment: therapeutic diphenylcyclopropenone sensitization with weekly scalp DPC. Participating donors were patients with alopecia, aged 18 to 70 years, considered appropriate candidates for DPC. The CDR3 loop spans 13 amino acids. Germline CDR1 reads LGHDT; CDR2 reads YNNKEL (reference sequence). V was pared by 4 bases and J by 15 bases, with 8 bases of the junction left unmatched. TCRdb called the RACE reads again in MiXCR, with one record for every CDR3 protein. The data show tens of thousands of distinct CDR3 sequences, with about 10% seen just once and 2% to 2.5% held by the top ten.

The source of this sequence is a man aged 35-49 years with alopecia areata. Some clones in this sample may be carry-over from other donors' samples. The input for sequencing was whole blood, taken in connection with sensitization to the hapten diphenylcyclopropenone (DPC). The chain has TRBV3-1 and TRBJ2-1; 11 bases map to TRBD2. The CDR3 nucleotides read TGTGCCAGCAGCCGGGGGACTAGCGGAGACCTGTTCTTC. It codes for CASSRGTSGDLFF.